These 22 T cell receptor beta chains were sequenced from one sample in a study of Tregs in tolerant kidney transplant recipients. TCRdb keeps only in-frame clones here, not all; method: immunoSEQ multiplex PCR. The sample yields more than 25,000 clones, 82% seen once. No antigens are known for them. The sample taken for sequencing was Tregs from blood cultured with allogeneic cells. These TCRs come from a human donor in good health.

On this clone: An end of the junction differs from the germline gene, which may be a read error. The rearrangement links TRBV6-6 to TRBJ1-3; D might be TRBD1 (6 bases). The CDR3 is 11 residues long. The germline V gene has CDR1 MNHNY and CDR2 SVGAGI (reference sequence). DNA for the CDR3: TGTGCCAGCAGTTACCAAGGACAGTTTGGATTT. It specifies CASSYQGQFGF.

This rearrangement joins TRBV9 to TRBJ2-6; D not resolved. V shed 2 bases and J shed 0 bases, with 6 bases lying between them. This CDR3 has 15 amino acids. The germline CDR1 and CDR2 sequences are SGDLS and YYNGEE. CDR3 in amino acids: CASSVTHSGANVLTF. DNA of the CDR3: TGTGCCAGCAGCGTGACTCACTCTGGGGCCAACGTCCTGACTTTC.

V is TRBV29-1 and J is TRBJ2-3; TRBD2 agrees at 10 bases. V trimming: 0 bases; J trimming: 6 bases; junction bases outside the gene matches: 12. This CDR3 has 17 amino acids. CDR1 is SQVTM, CDR2 ANQGSEA, per germline. The CDR3 sequence is CSVEDLSGRHSRDTQYF. Here the CDR3 DNA reads TGCAGCGTTGAAGATCTTAGCGGGAGGCATTCAAGGGATACGCAGTATTTT.

This clone was counted only a few times. The chain has TRBV15 and TRBJ1-1, with TRBD1 as a possible D gene (6 bases). CDR1 is LNHNV and CDR2 is YYDKDF in the germline V gene (reference sequence). V lost 1 base, J lost 8 bases, and 8 bases lay in between. This CDR3 region has 12 residues. In nucleotides, the CDR3 is TGTGCCACCAGCAGAGCGCAGGGGGAAGCTTTCTTT. It specifies CATSRAQGEAFF. The full variable domain, its missing parts supplied by reference TRBV15 and TRBJ1-1, is DAMVIQNPRYQVTQFGKPVTLSCSQTLNHNVMYWYQQKSSQAPKLLFHYYDKDFNNEADTPDNFQSRRPNTSFCFLDIRSPGLGDTAMYLCATSRAQGEAFFGQGTRLTVV.

The V call is TRBV6-5, the J call TRBJ2-7, with D possibly TRBD1 on 5 matching bases. The CDR3 has 14 residues. Trimming took off 2 bases at V and 3 bases at J, with 11 bases between the two ends. Germline values: CDR1 MNHEY, CDR2 SVGAGI. CDR3 loop: CASSYRQGGYEQYF. In DNA, the CDR3 is TGTGCCAGCAGTTACAGGCAGGGCGGCTACGAGCAGTACTTC.

The chain couples TRBV6-4 to TRBJ2-2, with TRBD2 identical over 7 bases. CDR3 length equals 17 residues. The germline gives CDR1 MRHNA, CDR2 SNTAGT. Unmatched junction bases numbered 18, after V lost 6 bases and J lost 8 bases. The CDR3 DNA sequence: TGTGCCAGCAGCGATTACGGCACTAGCGAGAGGGAAGGGGAGCTGTTTTTT. Residues: CASSDYGTSEREGELFF.

The V and J genes are TRBV7-8 and TRBJ2-5; 8 bases map to TRBD1. J gave up 4 bases and V 2 bases, and 3 bases lay outside the gene matches. This CDR3 contains 14 residues. The germline V gene encodes CDR1 SGHVS and CDR2 FQNEAQ. The CDR3 DNA reads as TGTGCCAGCAGCTTAACCAGGGGGCGAGAGACCCAGTACTTC. Protein product: CASSLTRGRETQYF.

The rearrangement joins TRBV6-5 to TRBJ2-6; TRBD1 might be the D (6 bases). The CDR3 runs to 13 residues. V was trimmed by 5 bases and J by 5 bases, leaving 7 bases between them. CDR1 is MNHEY, CDR2 SVGAGI, per germline. This CDR3 reads CASSRDRANVLTF. CDR3 sequence (DNA): TGTGCCAGCAGTCGGGACAGGGCCAACGTCCTGACTTTC.

The chain uses TRBV9 and TRBJ2-1; 11 nucleotides line up with TRBD2. Per the germline V gene, CDR1 is SGDLS and CDR2 is YYNGEE. The CDR3 runs 17 residues. J was trimmed by 9 bases and V by 2 bases; bases with no gene match: 13. The CDR3 coding sequence is TGTGCCAGCAGCGTTGAGCTAGCGGGAGGACTGTTTGGTGAGCAGTTCTTC. Protein sequence: CASSVELAGGLFGEQFF. Looking up the rest from reference TRBV9 and TRBJ2-1 gives the full variable domain: DSGVTQTPKHLITATGQRVTLRCSPRSGDLSVYWYQQSLDQGLQFLIQYYNGEERAKGNILERFSAQQFPDLHSELNLSSLELGDSALYFCASSVELAGGLFGEQFFGPGTRLTVL.

The chain recombines TRBV6-5 with TRBJ2-7, with a possible D match to TRBD1 (7 bases). This CDR3 has 13 residues. V lost 4 bases and J 2 bases, leaving 9 bases between the germline ends. Germline V lookup: CDR1 MNHEY, CDR2 SVGAGI. Written as DNA, the CDR3 is TGTGCCAGCAGTTCAGGGGGGACCTACGAGCAGTACTTC. Encoded protein: CASSSGGTYEQYF.

The V gene is TRBV11-1, the J gene TRBJ1-6, with a weak D call TRBD1 (5 bases). The CDR3 spans 12 residues. Germline assignment: CDR1 SGHAT and CDR2 FQDESV (reference sequence). V was trimmed by 5 bases and J by 15 bases, leaving 14 bases between them. DNA of the CDR3: TGTGCCAGCAGCGCTTGGGACGAAGTCCTCCACTTT. Its translation: CASSAWDEVLHF.

In DNA form, the CDR3 reads TGTGCCAGCAGCGATCGACAGGGGACCAATCAGCCCCAGCATTTT. It yields the protein CASSDRQGTNQPQHF. The rearrangement links TRBV5-8 to TRBJ1-5, with TRBD1 matching over 8 bases. Per the germline V gene, CDR1 is SGHTS and CDR2 is YDEGEE. V dropped 4 bases and J dropped 3; count of bases not matched to a gene: 6. CDR3 length equals 15 residues.

The rearrangement links TRBV5-4 to TRBJ2-3; D call uncertain. Germline V gives CDR1 SGHNT, CDR2 YYREEE (reference sequence). The CDR3 contains 14 residues. Between the trimmed V and J ends, which lost 0 bases and 1 base, there was a span of 6 bases. CDR3 loop: CASSLGTGTDTQYF. CDR3 DNA: TGTGCCAGCAGCTTGGGGACGGGCACAGATACGCAGTATTTT.

V and J are TRBV6-5 and TRBJ1-2, with 8 bases aligning to TRBD1. The trim removed 5 bases at V and 4 bases at J, leaving 9 bases unmatched. The germline gives CDR1 MNHEY, CDR2 SVGAGI. The CDR3 contains 15 residues. As DNA, the CDR3 is TGTGCCAGCAGTCTGACAGGGGCTTTCGCCTATGGCTACACCTTC. Residues: CASSLTGAFAYGYTF.

The V call is TRBV28, the J call TRBJ1-2, with D possibly matching TRBD1 (6 bases). V lost 4 bases, J lost 4 bases, and 10 bases lay in between. Germline-derived CDR1 and CDR2 are MDHEN and SYDVKM. The CDR3 totals 13 residues. CDR3 sequence: CASSWQGFYGYTF. DNA of the CDR3: TGTGCCAGCAGTTGGCAGGGGTTCTATGGCTACACCTTC.

This rearrangement joins TRBV2 to TRBJ1-6; 9 nucleotides agree with TRBD1. Per the germline V gene, CDR1 is SNHLY and CDR2 is FYNNEI. CDR3 length equals 13 residues. The V gene end was trimmed by 8 bases and the J gene end by 7 bases; junction bases not matched to a gene: 3. The CDR3 protein is CASRDRDNSPLHF. CDR3 bases: TGTGCCAGCCGGGACAGGGACAATTCACCCCTCCACTTT.

V gene TRBV5-8 combines with J gene TRBJ1-2; 9 positions agree with TRBD1. The CDR3 runs to 16 residues. Germline CDR1 and CDR2: SGHTS and YDEGEE. V lost 4 bases and J lost 4; bases outside the gene matches: 11. The CDR3 DNA reads as TGTGCCAGCAGCGCAGGACTGGGACAGGGAGGCTATGGCTACACCTTC. This codes for CASSAGLGQGGYGYTF.

The rearrangement links TRBV7-3 to TRBJ2-3, with TRBD2 identical over 9 bases. Germline V CDR1 and CDR2: SGHTA, FQGTGA. With 1 base clipped from V and 4 bases from J, the junction kept 0 bases outside the gene matches. The CDR3 runs to 14 residues. The CDR3 region has the DNA TGTGCCAGCAGCTTAAGCGGGGGGGCAGATACGCAGTATTTT. Translation: CASSLSGGADTQYF.

This clone was counted a single time. At one boundary the junction diverges from the germline segment, which might be a read error. The J gene is TRBJ1-3, the V gene TRBV10-2, with D maybe TRBD1 (6 bases). CDR3 size: 16 residues. CDR1 is WSHSY, CDR2 SAAADI, per germline. CDR3 sequence: CATYSAHRAPGNAIYF. In nucleotides, the CDR3 is TGCGCCACTTACAGCGCCCACAGGGCCCCTGGAAACGCCATATATTTT.

V is TRBV30 and J is TRBJ1-1; no clear D. Germline values: CDR1 GTSNPN, CDR2 SVGIG (reference sequence). The CDR3 length is 12 residues. V dropped 3 bases and J dropped 1 base, with 6 bases sitting between them. The CDR3 is CAWRRANTEAFF. The CDR3 nucleotides read TGTGCCTGGAGAAGAGCGAACACTGAAGCTTTCTTT. Together with reference TRBV30 and TRBJ1-1, the CDR3 gives the full variable domain: SQTIHQWPATLVQPVGSPLSLECTVEGTSNPNLYWYRQAAGRGLQLLFYSVGIGQISSEVPQNLSASRPQDRQFILSSKKLLLSDSGFYLCAWRRANTEAFFGQGTRLTVV.

The chain combines TRBV4-3 with TRBJ1-5, with D perhaps TRBD1 (5 bases). This CDR3 has 13 amino acids. The germline CDR1 and CDR2 sequences are LGHNA and YSLEER. The germline V and J ends were trimmed by 4 bases and 7 bases, with 11 bases remaining between them. The CDR3 coding sequence is TGCGCCAGCAGCCGACAGCGGGGGCAGCCCCAGCATTTT. Residues: CASSRQRGQPQHF.

The chain carries TRBV5-1 and TRBJ1-2, with TRBD1 matching 7 bases. Germline V CDR1 and CDR2: SGHRS, YFSETQ. The CDR3 is made up of 14 amino acids. J lost 2 bases, V lost 0 bases, and 1 base had no gene match. CDR3 region: CASSLGTGNYGYTF. CDR3 sequence (DNA): TGCGCCAGCAGCTTGGGGACAGGAAACTATGGCTACACCTTC. Based on the CDR3 plus reference TRBV5-1 and TRBJ1-2, the full variable domain is KAGVTQTPRYLIKTRGQQVTLSCSPISGHRSVSWYQQTPGQGLQFLFEYFSETQRNKGNFPGRFSGRQFSNSRSEMNVSTLELGDSALYLCASSLGTGNYGYTFGSGTRLTVV.